This T cell receptor (beta chain) appears in the sequencing data of a study of T cell responses to AZD1222 COVID-19 vaccine. TCRdb's table, derived via immunoSEQ multiplex PCR, lists solely in-frame clones and lacks some. The table shows over 100,000 clones, with around 90% occurring only once. The source was peripheral blood, collected on day 0 of AZD1222 vaccination. This clonotype was obtained from an adult in good health.

CDR3 bases: TGTGCCAGCAGCTGGGACAGGCAATACGAGCAGTACTTC. Protein sequence: CASSWDRQYEQYF. The chain carries TRBV2 and TRBJ2-7; 8 bases map to TRBD1. From germline, CDR1 is SNHLY and CDR2 FYNNEI. The CDR3 length is 13 residues. Losses at the gene ends were 6 bases for V and 4 bases for J; bases not matched to a gene: 5.